The following is a T cell receptor (beta chain) sequence with its context. The sample is drawn from a study of blood T cell repertoires in COVID-19. Overall study context: The United States, Italy and Spain supplied acute and convalescent COVID-19 samples.

Participants were aged about 18 to 89 years from approximately 23 US areas. Cohort 3 donors counted as recovered after two negative PCRs, clearance, or resolved symptoms. CDR1 is SGHVS and CDR2 is FQNEAQ in the germline V gene. V dropped 5 bases and J dropped 7; count of bases not matched to a gene: 6. The CDR3 totals 14 residues. Here immunoSEQ multiplex PCR was the method, and the copy in TCRdb shows in-frame clones only, minus some. The sample contains approximately 290,000 clones, over 75% of which appear only once. Sequenced material: PBMCs or T cells enriched from blood (not recorded which). The receptor was derived from a woman under 40 who had recovered from COVID-19. The chain is built from TRBV7-8 and TRBJ2-1; 9 nucleotides align to TRBD2. CDR3 amino acids: CASSPGLAYNEQFF. CDR3 nucleotides: TGTGCCAGCAGCCCCGGACTAGCGTATAATGAGCAGTTCTTC.